This T cell receptor (beta chain) was retrieved from a study of regulatory T cells in long-lasting Graves disease. Time point: newly diagnosed GD, antithyroid drugs for less than 3 months. The authors made the TCR library using RNA they extracted from PBMCs. This clonotype appeared many times. TCR beta libraries were built with iRepertoire HTBI primers and Arm-PCR of CDR3 regions. TCRdb recomputed calls from the multiplex PCR reads with MiXCR, one row per CDR3 protein. Altogether approximately 540,000 distinct CDR3 sequences are present, about 12% being singletons, with the ten largest covering roughly 8.2%. The data were also submitted as part of a second study, on T cells in Graves' hyperthyroidism and ophthalmopathy.

The sample consisted of peripheral blood mononuclear cells (PBMCs), taken at new diagnosis, from a patient treated with antithyroid drugs. This TCR came from a woman aged 30 to 39 with Graves disease.

CDR3 residues: CASSLGIMKTQYF. Written as DNA, the CDR3 is TGTGCCAGCAGCTTAGGGATAATGAAGACCCAGTACTTC. The rearrangement uses TRBV7-6 and TRBJ2-5, with D unresolved. V lost 1 base and J 6 bases, leaving 9 bases between the germline ends. Germline CDR1 SGHVS, CDR2 FNYEAQ. The CDR3 contains 13 residues.